This T cell receptor (beta chain) comes out of a study of regulatory T cells in long-lasting Graves disease (dated by TCRdb to the early 2020s). With respect to the entire study: Persistent Graves' disease was defined as antithyroid drug treatment for over 5 years with persistently positive TSH receptor autoantibodies. Peripheral blood TCR sequencing and RNA sequencing compared persistent Graves' disease patients with newly diagnosed Graves' disease patients. The study was registered as a clinical trial and conducted in China. A total of about 33 samples were covered by TCR sequencing, comprising approximately 13 persistent and roughly 20 newly diagnosed Graves' disease patients. In the clinical cohort, patients with persistent Graves' disease had used antithyroid drugs for an average of around ten years. On the study overall, not on this receptor specifically: The small sample size was acknowledged by the authors as a limitation that may reduce accuracy. The study examined only peripheral blood because the primary lesion, thyroid tissue, could not be accessed. Preferential use of TRBV28, TRBJ1-2 and TRBJ2-5 was observed in persistent disease, whereas TRBV20-1 and TRBJ2-1 were favored in newly diagnosed disease. Only the TCR beta chain was sequenced and analyzed. Patients with persistent disease shared more public clonotypes (roughly 2,900) than newly diagnosed patients did (nearly 1,000). Persistent Graves' disease patients showed lower TCR Shannon entropy and fewer highly expanded clones than newly diagnosed patients, suggesting clonal expansion.

V loses 2 bases of germline sequence and J loses 7 bases, and the interval between the two ends is 12 bases. In the germline V gene, CDR1 corresponds to MNHGY and CDR2 to SVAAGI. The CDR3 starts with the cysteine, ends with the phenylalanine, and has 15 residues. CDR3 DNA is the only sequence kept; it has 45 bases, read in frame from the first base. To prepare the library, multiplex PCR was applied. The data were produced on an Illumina HiSeq 4000. iRepertoire HTBI primers and Arm-PCR amplification of CDR3 regions were used to construct TCR beta libraries. Gel purification was performed on PCR products prior to sequencing. In the paper's pipeline: Across samples, about 63 TRBV and 13 to 15 TRBJ segments were identified and used for gene usage analysis of CDR3 amino acid clonotypes. COPE and FqMerger were used to merge the filtered high-quality paired reads into contigs. BLAST was used to align contigs to IMGT TRBV, TRBD and TRBJ reference genes, with CDR3 defined following IMGT. Any clonotype with a frequency above 0.1% was classified as a highly expanded clone. Shannon entropy served as the measure of repertoire diversity, while the Gini coefficient captured V-J evenness. Clonotypes shared by more than one individual were considered public. TCRdb reran the public reads through fastp at Q25 and MiXCR, keeping productive beta chains. Each CDR3 protein gets just one entry, which takes the most common genes and DNA from the rows behind it. The V and J calls and clone size are TCRdb's, not the authors'. The sample contains approximately 380,000 distinct CDR3 sequences, about 20% of them found a single time. Of the sample, roughly 20% falls within the top ten clones.

This clonotype was counted a few times. Its antigen remains undetermined. No much larger clone exists at a distance of one base, and base qualities are not known. The time point label here, explained by the study, means: persistent/refractory GD, antithyroid drugs over 5 years with positive TRAb. For both TCR sequencing and RNA sequencing, RNA was extracted from PBMCs using TRIzol. The diagnosis of Graves' disease was made according to American Thyroid Association guidelines. Patients for the study were recruited at an endocrinology department in Xi'an, China. From each patient, approximately 9 milliliters of peripheral blood was collected into an EDTA anticoagulant tube. Ficoll Paque Plus density gradient separation was used to isolate PBMCs, and no further T cell sorting was performed. An Agilent 2100 Bioanalyzer and agarose gel were used to check RNA quality, while a NanoDrop 2000 measured RNA concentration.

The receptor was derived from a female donor with Graves disease. The sample was peripheral blood mononuclear cells (PBMCs), taken when the disease was refractory, from a patient treated with antithyroid drugs. Recombination joined TRBV6-9 with TRBJ1-6; the D region possibly corresponds to TRBD1 (5 bases align). The DNA sequence reads TGTGCCAGCAGTTATGGGGCCCCGAGAAATTCACCCCTCCACTTT. The translation is CASSYGAPRNSPLHF.